This is a list of T cell receptor beta chains from one sample in a study of T cell responses to AZD1222 COVID-19 vaccine. Using immunoSEQ multiplex PCR, the repertoire was profiled, and TCRdb retains in-frame clones only, with some absent. The sample carries about 140,000 clones, over 75% recorded once. The sequences come from peripheral blood, collected on day 0 of AZD1222 vaccination. Receptors originate from an adult in good health. Each CDR3 is given with its conserved first and last residue. D genes are given only for firm matches. Clone size is stated in some rows and not others, as once, few, many or a class when expanded.

v_gene	d_gene	j_gene	abundance	CDR3nt	CDR3aa
TRBV30	-	TRBJ1-1	-	TGTGCCTGGTCTCTCTTAGGGAACACTGAAGCTTTCTTT	CAWSLLGNTEAFF
TRBV5-8	TRBD2	TRBJ2-7	-	TGTGCCAGCAGCTTGGGGACTAGCGGGAGAAGCGAGCAGTACTTC	CASSLGTSGRSEQYF
TRBV7-2	-	TRBJ1-2	-	TGTGCCAGCAGCTTATCCTTCTCGGCAGTTGGCTACACCTTC	CASSLSFSAVGYTF
TRBV5-1	-	TRBJ1-1	-	TGCGCCAGCAGCTTGTTAGGGGAGGTTGGCGCTGAAGCTTTCTTT	CASSLLGEVGAEAFF
TRBV18	TRBD1	TRBJ1-2	-	TGTGCCAGCTCACCTCTCGGGACAGAGAACTATGGCTACACCTTC	CASSPLGTENYGYTF
TRBV6-6	-	TRBJ1-4	-	TGTGCCAGCAGGCCCTGGACCGGGACTGCCAATGAAAAACTGTTTTTT	CASRPWTGTANEKLFF
TRBV5-1	-	TRBJ1-1	-	TGCGCCAGCAGCGGTAACTCTAACACTGAAGCTTTCTTT	CASSGNSNTEAFF
TRBV28	TRBD1	TRBJ1-6	-	TGTGCCAGCAGTTTGACAGGGGGCACTAATTCACCCCTCCACTTT	CASSLTGGTNSPLHF
TRBV27	-	TRBJ1-2	-	TGTGCCAGCAGTTTATATTCAGGGTATGGCTACACCTTC	CASSLYSGYGYTF
TRBV4-1	-	TRBJ2-7	-	TGCGCCAGCAGCCAAGATCGGGGGTCCTACGAGCAGTACTTC	CASSQDRGSYEQYF
TRBV7-2	-	TRBJ1-4	-	TGTGCCAGCAGCTTAGACCAGGGAGGTGAAAAACTGTTTTTT	CASSLDQGGEKLFF
TRBV5-3	-	TRBJ2-1	-	TGTGCCAGAAGCTTATGTATCTCAATCGGGATTATATACTACAATGAGCAGTTCTTC	CARSLCISIGIIYYNEQFF
TRBV6-5	-	TRBJ2-1	-	TGTGCCAGTAGCGGACACAATGAGCAGTTCTTC	CASSGHNEQFF
TRBV15	-	TRBJ1-5	-	TGTGCCACCAGCACAGGGTTTTATCAGCCCCAGCATTTT	CATSTGFYQPQHF
TRBV11-2	-	TRBJ1-2	-	TGTGCCAGCACCTCCTTTGGCTGGGATAACTATGGCTACACCTTC	CASTSFGWDNYGYTF
TRBV30	-	TRBJ2-7	-	TGTGCCTGGACCGGAGGGCTAGCCACCTACGAGCAGTACTTC	CAWTGGLATYEQYF
TRBV27	TRBD2	TRBJ2-7	-	TGTGCCAGCAGCCTGGCTAGCGGAGCCTACGAGCAGTACTTC	CASSLASGAYEQYF
TRBV13	TRBD2	TRBJ2-1	once	TGTGCCAGCACCTCGGTAGCGGGGGGTACTCCCCGGGGTGAGCAGTTCTTC	CASTSVAGGTPRGEQFF
TRBV7-8	TRBD1	TRBJ1-6	-	TGTGCCAGCAGCTCGGACAGGTCTAATTCACCCCTCCACTTT	CASSSDRSNSPLHF
TRBV7-8	TRBD1	TRBJ1-4	-	TGTGCCAGCAGCATGGGACAGGGAAGAGCGATTAATGAAAAACTGTTTTTT	CASSMGQGRAINEKLFF
TRBV14	TRBD1	TRBJ1-2	-	TGTGCCAGCAGCCACCGACAGGGTAATGGCTACACCTTC	CASSHRQGNGYTF
TRBV11-3	-	TRBJ1-2	-	TGTGCCAGCAGCTTAGAGTCCGGGAGGGGCTACACCTTC	CASSLESGRGYTF